The clone carrying this TCR beta chain came up once. The data belong to a study of blood T cell repertoires in COVID-19. Overall study context: The United States, Italy and Spain were the sources of the acute and convalescent COVID-19 samples. T cells, B-cell-depleted T cells, or PBMCs supplied cDNA or gDNA.

The CDR3 totals 13 residues. Trimming removed 7 bases from V and 2 bases from J, with 11 bases in between. From germline, CDR1 is MNHEY and CDR2 SVGAGI. Produced via immunoSEQ multiplex PCR; TCRdb's table is partial and in-frame only. The table shows about 260,000 clones, with approximately 91% occurring only once. The rearrangement joins TRBV6-5 to TRBJ2-5, with D possibly matching TRBD2 (6 bases). The sequence derives from a human donor in a cohort sampled during active COVID-19. The sample comprised peripheral blood. CDR3 residues: CASTVGLQETQYF. DNA for the CDR3: TGTGCCAGCACCGTGGGACTTCAAGAGACCCAGTACTTC.